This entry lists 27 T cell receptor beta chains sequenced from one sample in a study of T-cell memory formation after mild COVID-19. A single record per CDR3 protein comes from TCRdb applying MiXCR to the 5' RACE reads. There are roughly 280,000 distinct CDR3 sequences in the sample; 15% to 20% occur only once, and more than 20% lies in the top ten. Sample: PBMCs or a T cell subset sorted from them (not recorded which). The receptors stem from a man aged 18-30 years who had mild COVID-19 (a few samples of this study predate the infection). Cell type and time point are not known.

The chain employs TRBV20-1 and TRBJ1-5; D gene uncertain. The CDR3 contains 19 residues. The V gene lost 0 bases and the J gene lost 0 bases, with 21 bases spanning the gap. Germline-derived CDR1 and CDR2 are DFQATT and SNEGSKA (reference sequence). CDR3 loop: CSARDPLGTDGYSNQPQHF. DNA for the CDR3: TGCAGTGCTAGAGATCCCTTGGGCACAGATGGCTATAGCAATCAGCCCCAGCATTTT.

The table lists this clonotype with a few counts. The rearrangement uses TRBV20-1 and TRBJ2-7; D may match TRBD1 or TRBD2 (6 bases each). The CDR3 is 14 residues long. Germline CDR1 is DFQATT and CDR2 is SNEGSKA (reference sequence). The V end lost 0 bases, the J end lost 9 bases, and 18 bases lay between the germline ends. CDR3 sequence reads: CSARDWGAGSGQYF. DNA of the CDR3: TGCAGTGCTAGAGATTGGGGGGCCGGATCCGGGCAGTACTTC.

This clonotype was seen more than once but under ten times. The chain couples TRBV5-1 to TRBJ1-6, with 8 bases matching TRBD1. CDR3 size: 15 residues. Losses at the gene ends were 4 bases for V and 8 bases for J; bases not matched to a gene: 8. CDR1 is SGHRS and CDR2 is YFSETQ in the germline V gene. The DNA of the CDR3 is TGCGCCAGCAGCATACAGGGGGAAAGGGATTCACCCCTCCACTTT. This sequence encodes CASSIQGERDSPLHF.

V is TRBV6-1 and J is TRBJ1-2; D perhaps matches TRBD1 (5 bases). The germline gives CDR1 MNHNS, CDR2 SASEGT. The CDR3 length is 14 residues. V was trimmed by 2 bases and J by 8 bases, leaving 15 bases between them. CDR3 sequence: CASSEFGGIRGYTF. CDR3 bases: TGTGCCAGCAGTGAATTTGGGGGTATTCGGGGCTACACCTTC.

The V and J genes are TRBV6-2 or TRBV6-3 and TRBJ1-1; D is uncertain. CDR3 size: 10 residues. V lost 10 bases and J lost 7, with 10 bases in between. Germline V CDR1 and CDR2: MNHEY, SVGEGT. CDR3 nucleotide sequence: TGTGCCACCAGAGATCGTGAAGCTTTCTTT. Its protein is CATRDREAFF.

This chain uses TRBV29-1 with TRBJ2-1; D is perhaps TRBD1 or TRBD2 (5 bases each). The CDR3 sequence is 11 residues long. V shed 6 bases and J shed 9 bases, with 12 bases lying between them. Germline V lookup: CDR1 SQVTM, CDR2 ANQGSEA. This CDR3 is CSVRRDGEQFF. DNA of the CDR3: TGCAGCGTACGCAGGGACGGTGAGCAGTTCTTC.

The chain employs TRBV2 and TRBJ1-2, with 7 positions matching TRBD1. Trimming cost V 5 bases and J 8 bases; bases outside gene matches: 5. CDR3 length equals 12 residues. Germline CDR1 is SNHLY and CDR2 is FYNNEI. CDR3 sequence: CASSTTGSGYTF. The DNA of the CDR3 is TGTGCCAGCAGTACGACAGGGAGCGGCTACACCTTC.

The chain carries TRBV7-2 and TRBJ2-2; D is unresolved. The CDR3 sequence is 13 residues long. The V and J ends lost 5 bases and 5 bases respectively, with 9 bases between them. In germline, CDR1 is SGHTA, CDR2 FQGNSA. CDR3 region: CASSPLATGELFF. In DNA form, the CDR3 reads TGTGCCAGCAGCCCTCTGGCAACCGGGGAGCTGTTTTTT.

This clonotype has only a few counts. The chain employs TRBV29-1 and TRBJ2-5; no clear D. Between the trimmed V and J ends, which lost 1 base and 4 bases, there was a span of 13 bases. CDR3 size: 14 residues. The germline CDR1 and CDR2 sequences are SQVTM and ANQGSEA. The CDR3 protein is CSVEGAAAAETQYF. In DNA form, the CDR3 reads TGCAGCGTTGAAGGGGCCGCCGCCGCAGAGACCCAGTACTTC.

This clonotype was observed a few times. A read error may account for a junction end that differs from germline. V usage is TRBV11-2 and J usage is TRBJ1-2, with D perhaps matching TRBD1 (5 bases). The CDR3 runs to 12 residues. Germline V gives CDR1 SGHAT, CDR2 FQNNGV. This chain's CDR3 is CASSWRDGVVAF. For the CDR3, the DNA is TGTGCCAGCAGCTGGAGGGACGGAGTCGTCGCCTTC.

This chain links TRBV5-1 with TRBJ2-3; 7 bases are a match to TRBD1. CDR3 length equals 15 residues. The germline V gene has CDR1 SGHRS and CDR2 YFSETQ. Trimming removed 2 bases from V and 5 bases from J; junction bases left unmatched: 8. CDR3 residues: CASSFGPGQKDTQYF. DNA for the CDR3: TGCGCCAGCAGCTTCGGCCCGGGACAGAAAGATACGCAGTATTTT.

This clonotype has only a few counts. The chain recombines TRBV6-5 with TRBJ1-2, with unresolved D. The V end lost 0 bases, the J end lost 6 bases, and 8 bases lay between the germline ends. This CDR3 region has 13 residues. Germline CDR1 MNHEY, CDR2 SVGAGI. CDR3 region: CASSYSRTDGYTF. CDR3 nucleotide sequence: TGTGCCAGCAGTTACTCAAGGACGGATGGCTACACCTTC.

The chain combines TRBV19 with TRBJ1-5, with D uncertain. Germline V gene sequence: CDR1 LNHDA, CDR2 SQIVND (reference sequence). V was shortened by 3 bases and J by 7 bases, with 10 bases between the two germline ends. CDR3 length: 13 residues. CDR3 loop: CASSIFLGQPQHF. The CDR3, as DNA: TGTGCCAGTAGTATCTTCTTGGGACAGCCCCAGCATTTT. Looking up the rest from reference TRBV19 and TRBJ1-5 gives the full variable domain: DGGITQSPKYLFRKEGQNVTLSCEQNLNHDAMYWYRQDPGQGLRLIYYSQIVNDFQKGDIAEGYSVSREKKESFPLTVTSAQKNPTAFYLCASSIFLGQPQHFGDGTRLSIL.

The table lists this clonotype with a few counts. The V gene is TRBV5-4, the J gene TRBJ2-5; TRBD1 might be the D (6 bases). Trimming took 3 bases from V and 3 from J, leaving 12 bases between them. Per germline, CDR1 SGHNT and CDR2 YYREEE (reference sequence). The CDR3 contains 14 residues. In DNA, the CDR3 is TGTGCCAGCAGCTCTCGGACAGTCGAAGAGACCCAGTACTTC. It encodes CASSSRTVEETQYF.

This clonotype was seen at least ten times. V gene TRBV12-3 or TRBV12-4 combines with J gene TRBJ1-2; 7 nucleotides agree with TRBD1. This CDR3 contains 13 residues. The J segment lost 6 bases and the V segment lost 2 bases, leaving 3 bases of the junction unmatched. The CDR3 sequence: CASSLTGQDGYTF. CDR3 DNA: TGTGCCAGCAGTTTAACTGGACAGGATGGCTACACCTTC.

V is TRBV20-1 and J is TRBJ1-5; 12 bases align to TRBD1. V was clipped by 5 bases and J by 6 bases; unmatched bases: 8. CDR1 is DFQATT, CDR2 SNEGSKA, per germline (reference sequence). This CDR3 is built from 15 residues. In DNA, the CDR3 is TGCAGTGCTCCCCCCGGGACAGGGGGCCCTCAGCCCCAGCATTTT. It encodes CSAPPGTGGPQPQHF.

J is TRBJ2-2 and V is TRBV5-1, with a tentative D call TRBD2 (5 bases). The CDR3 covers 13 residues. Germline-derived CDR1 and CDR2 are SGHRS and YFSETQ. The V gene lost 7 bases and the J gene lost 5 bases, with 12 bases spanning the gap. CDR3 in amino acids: CASGKRETGELFF. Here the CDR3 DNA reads TGCGCCAGCGGAAAACGGGAAACCGGGGAGCTGTTTTTT.

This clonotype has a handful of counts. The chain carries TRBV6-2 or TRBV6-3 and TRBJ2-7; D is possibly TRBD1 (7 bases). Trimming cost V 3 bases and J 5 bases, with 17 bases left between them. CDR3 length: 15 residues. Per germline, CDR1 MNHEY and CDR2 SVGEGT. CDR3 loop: CASSYEGDREDEQYF. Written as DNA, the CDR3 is TGTGCCAGCAGTTATGAGGGAGACAGGGAGGACGAGCAGTACTTC.

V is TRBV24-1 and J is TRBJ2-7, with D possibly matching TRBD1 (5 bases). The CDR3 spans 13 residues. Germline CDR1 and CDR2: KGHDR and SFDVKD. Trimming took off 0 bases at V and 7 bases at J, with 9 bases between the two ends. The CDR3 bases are TGTGCCACCAGTGATTTGCAGGCAGGGGAGCAGTACGTC. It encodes CATSDLQAGEQYV.

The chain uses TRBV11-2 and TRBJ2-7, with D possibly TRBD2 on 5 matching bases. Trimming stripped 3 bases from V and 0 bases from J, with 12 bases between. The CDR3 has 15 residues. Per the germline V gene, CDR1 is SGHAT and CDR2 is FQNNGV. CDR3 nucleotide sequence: TGTGCCAGCAGCTTCGGACTTCCCACCTCCTACGAGCAGTACTTC. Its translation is CASSFGLPTSYEQYF.

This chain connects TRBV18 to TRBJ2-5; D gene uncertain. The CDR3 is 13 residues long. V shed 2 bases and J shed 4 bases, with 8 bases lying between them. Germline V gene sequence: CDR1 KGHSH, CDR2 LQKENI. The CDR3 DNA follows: TGTGCCAGCTCACCAGCGCAGCTAGAGACCCAGTACTTC. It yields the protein CASSPAQLETQYF.

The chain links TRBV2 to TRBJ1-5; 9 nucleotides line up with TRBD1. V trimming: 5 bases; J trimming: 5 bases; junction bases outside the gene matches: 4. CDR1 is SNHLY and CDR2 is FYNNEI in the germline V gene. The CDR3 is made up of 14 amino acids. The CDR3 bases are TGTGCCAGCAGTCAACGACAGGGGGATCAGCCCCAGCATTTT. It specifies CASSQRQGDQPQHF.

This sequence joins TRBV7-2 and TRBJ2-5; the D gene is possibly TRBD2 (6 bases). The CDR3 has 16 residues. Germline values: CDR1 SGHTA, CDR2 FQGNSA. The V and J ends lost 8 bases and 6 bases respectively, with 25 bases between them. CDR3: CASLPDSGLLKQTQYF. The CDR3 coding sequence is TGTGCCAGCCTCCCAGACTCGGGACTGCTTAAACAGACCCAGTACTTC.

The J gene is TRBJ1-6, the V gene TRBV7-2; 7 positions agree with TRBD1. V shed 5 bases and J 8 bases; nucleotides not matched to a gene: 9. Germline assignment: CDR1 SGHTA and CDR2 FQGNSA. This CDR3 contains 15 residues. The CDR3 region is CASSQGGTTDSPLHF. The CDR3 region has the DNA TGTGCCAGCAGCCAGGGGGGGACTACGGATTCACCCCTCCACTTT. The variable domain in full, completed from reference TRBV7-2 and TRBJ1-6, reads GAGVSQSPSNKVTEKGKDVELRCDPISGHTALYWYRQSLGQGLEFLIYFQGNSAPDKSGLPSDRFSAERTGGSVSTLTIQRTQQEDSAVYLCASSQGGTTDSPLHFGNGTRLTVT.

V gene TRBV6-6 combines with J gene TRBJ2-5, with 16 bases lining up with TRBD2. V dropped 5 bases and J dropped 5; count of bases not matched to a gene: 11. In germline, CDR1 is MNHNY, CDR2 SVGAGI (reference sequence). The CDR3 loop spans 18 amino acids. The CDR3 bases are TGTGCCAGCAGTCTTTGGGGACTAGCGGGGGGGCTGGGTGAGACCCAGTACTTC. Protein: CASSLWGLAGGLGETQYF.

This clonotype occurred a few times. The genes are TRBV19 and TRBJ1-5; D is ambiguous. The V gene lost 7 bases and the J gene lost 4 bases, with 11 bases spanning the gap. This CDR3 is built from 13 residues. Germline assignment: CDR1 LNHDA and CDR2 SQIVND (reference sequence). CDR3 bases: TGTGCCAGTACTGGTCGGTCTAATCAGCCCCAGCATTTT. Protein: CASTGRSNQPQHF.

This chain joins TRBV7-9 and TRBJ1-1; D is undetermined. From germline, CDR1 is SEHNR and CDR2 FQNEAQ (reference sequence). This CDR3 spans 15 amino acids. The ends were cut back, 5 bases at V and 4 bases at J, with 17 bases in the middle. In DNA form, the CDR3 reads TGTGCCAGCAGCCCCGGGTGGGGTGAAGGCACTGAAGCTTTCTTT. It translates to CASSPGWGEGTEAFF.